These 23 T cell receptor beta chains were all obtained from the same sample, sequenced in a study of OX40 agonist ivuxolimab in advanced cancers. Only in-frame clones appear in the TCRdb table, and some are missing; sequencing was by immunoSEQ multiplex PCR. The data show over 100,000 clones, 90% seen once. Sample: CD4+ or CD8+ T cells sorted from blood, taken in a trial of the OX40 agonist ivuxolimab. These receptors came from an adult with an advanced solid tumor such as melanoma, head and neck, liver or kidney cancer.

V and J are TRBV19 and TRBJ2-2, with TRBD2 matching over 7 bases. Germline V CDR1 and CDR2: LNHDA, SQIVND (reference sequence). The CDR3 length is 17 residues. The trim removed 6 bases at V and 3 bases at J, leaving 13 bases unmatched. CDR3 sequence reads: CASSDPRGRAYTGELFF. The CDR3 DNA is TGTGCCAGTAGCGACCCTCGGGGGAGGGCCTACACCGGGGAGCTGTTTTTT. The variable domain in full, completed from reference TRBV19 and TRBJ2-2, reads DGGITQSPKYLFRKEGQNVTLSCEQNLNHDAMYWYRQDPGQGLRLIYYSQIVNDFQKGDIAEGYSVSREKKESFPLTVTSAQKNPTAFYLCASSDPRGRAYTGELFFGEGSRLTVL.

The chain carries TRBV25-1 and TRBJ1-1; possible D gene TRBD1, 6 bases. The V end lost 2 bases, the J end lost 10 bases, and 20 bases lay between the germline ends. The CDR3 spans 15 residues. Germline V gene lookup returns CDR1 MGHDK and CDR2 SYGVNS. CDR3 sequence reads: CASSEPRGSSSRAFF. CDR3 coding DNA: TGTGCCAGCAGTGAACCCAGGGGATCCTCTTCACGAGCTTTCTTT.

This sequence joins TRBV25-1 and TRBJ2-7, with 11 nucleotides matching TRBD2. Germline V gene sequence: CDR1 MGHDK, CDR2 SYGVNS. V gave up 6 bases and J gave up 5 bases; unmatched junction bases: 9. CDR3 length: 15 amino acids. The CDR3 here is CASSVTSGSVNEQYF. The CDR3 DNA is TGTGCCAGCAGCGTAACTAGCGGGAGTGTCAACGAGCAGTACTTC.

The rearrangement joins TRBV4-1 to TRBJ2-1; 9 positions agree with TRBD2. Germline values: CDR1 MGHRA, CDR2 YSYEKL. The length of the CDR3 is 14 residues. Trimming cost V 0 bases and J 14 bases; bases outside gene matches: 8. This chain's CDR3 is CASSQDPSGKDEFF. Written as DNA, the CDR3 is TGCGCCAGCAGCCAAGATCCTAGCGGGAAGGACGAGTTCTTC.

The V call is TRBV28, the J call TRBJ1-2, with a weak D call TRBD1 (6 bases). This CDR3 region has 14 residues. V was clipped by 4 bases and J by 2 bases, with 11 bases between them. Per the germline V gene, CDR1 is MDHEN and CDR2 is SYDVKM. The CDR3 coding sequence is TGTGCCAGCAGTTCGGACAGCGTAAACTATGGCTACACCTTC. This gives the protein CASSSDSVNYGYTF.

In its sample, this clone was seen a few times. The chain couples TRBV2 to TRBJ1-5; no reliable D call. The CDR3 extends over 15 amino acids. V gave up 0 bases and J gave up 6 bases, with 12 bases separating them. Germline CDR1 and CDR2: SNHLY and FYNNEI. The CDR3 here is CASSEALWGGQPQHF. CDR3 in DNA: TGTGCCAGCAGTGAAGCGCTTTGGGGTGGTCAGCCCCAGCATTTT.

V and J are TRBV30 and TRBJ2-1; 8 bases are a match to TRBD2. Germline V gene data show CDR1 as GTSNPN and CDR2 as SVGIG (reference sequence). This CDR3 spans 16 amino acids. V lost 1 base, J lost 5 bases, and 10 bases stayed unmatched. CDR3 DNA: TGTGCCTGGAGTGGACAAAGCGGGAGAACCGACAATGAGCAGTTCTTC. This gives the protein CAWSGQSGRTDNEQFF.

CDR3 DNA sequence: TGTGCCAGCAGCCCTAGTGGTGAAAAACTGTTTTTT. This gives the protein CASSPSGEKLFF. The V and J genes are TRBV9 and TRBJ1-4; D ambiguous. Germline loops: CDR1 SGDLS, CDR2 YYNGEE. The germline V and J ends were trimmed by 4 bases and 7 bases, with 8 bases remaining between them. This CDR3 has 12 amino acids.

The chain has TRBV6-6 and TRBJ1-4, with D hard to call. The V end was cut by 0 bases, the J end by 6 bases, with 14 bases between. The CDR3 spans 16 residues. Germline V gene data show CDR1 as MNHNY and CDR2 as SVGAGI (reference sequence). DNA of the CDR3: TGTGCCAGCAGTTACTCCCTTATCCGGGAGCATGAAAAACTGTTTTTT. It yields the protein CASSYSLIREHEKLFF.

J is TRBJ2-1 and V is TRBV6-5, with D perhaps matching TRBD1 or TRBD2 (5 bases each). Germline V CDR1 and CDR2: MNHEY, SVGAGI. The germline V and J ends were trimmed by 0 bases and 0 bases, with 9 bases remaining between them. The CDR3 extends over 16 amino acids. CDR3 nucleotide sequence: TGTGCCAGCAGTTACTCTGGGACGAGCTCCTACAATGAGCAGTTCTTC. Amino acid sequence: CASSYSGTSSYNEQFF.

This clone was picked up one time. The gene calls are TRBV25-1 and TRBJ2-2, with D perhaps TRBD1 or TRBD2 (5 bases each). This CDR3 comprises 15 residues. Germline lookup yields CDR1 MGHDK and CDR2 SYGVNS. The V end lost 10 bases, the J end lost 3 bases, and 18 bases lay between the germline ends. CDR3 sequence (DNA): TGTGCCACCTTACCCCCGGGGACCTACACCGGGGAGCTGTTTTTT. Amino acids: CATLPPGTYTGELFF.

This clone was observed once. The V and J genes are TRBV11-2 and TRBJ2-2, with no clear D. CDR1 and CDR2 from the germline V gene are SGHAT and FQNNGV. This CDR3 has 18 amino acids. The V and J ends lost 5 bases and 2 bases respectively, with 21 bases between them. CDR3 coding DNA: TGTGCCAGCAGCCCAACTCGGGTGAGGTACCTAAACACCGGGGAGCTGTTTTTT. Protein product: CASSPTRVRYLNTGELFF.

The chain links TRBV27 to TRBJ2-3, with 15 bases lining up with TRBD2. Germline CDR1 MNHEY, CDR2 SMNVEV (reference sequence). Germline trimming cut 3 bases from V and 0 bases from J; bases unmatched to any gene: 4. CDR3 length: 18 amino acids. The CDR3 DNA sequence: TGTGCCAGCAGTTTCTTGGGACTAGCGGGAGGAAGCACAGATACGCAGTATTTT. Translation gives CASSFLGLAGGSTDTQYF.

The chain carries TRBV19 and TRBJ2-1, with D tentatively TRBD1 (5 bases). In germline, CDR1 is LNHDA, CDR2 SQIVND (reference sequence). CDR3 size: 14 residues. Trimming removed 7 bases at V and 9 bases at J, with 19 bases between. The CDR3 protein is CASIQGQRSGEQFF. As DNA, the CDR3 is TGTGCCAGTATTCAGGGTCAACGTTCGGGTGAGCAGTTCTTC. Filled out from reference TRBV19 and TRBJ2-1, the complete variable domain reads DGGITQSPKYLFRKEGQNVTLSCEQNLNHDAMYWYRQDPGQGLRLIYYSQIVNDFQKGDIAEGYSVSREKKESFPLTVTSAQKNPTAFYLCASIQGQRSGEQFFGPGTRLTVL.

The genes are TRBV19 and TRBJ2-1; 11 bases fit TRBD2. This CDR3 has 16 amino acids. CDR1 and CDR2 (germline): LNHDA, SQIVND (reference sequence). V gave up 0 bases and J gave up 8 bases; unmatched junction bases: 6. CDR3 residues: CASSIEAVAGGYEQFF. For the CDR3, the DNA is TGTGCCAGTAGTATAGAGGCAGTAGCGGGAGGGTATGAGCAGTTCTTC.

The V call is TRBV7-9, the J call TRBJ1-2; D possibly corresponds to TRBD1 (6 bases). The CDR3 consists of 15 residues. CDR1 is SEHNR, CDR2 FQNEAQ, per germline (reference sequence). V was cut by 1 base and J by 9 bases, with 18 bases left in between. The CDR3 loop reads CASSLEPPGAGSYTF. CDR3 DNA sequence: TGTGCCAGCAGCTTAGAGCCCCCAGGGGCGGGGAGCTACACCTTC.

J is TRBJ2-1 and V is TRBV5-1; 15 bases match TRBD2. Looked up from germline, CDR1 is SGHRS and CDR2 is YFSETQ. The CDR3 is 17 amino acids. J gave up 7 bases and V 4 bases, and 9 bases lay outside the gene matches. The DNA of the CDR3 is TGCGCCAGCAGCAGGGAGGGACTAGCGGGAGGTAGGAATGAGCAGTTCTTC. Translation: CASSREGLAGGRNEQFF.

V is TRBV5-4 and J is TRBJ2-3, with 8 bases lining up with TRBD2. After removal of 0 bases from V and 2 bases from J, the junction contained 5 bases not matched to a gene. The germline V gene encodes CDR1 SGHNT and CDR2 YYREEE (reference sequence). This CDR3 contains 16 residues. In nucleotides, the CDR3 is TGTGCCAGCAGCTTGGGGCGGGAGGCTTTCACAGATACGCAGTATTTT. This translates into CASSLGREAFTDTQYF.

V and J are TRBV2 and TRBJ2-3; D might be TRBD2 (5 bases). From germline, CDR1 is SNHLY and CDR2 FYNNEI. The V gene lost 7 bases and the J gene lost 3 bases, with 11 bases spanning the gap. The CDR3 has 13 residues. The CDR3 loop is CASTGVDTDTQYF. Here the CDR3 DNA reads TGTGCCAGCACCGGGGTGGATACAGATACGCAGTATTTT.

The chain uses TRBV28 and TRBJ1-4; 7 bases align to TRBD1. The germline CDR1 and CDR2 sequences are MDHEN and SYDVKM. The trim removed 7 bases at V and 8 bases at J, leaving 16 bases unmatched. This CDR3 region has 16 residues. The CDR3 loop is CASMGGGAGGLEKLFF. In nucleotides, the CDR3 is TGTGCCAGCATGGGAGGGGGCGCCGGGGGGCTGGAAAAACTGTTTTTT. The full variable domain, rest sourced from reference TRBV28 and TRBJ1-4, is DVKVTQSSRYLVKRTGEKVFLECVQDMDHENMFWYRQDPGLGLRLIYFSYDVKMKEKGDIPEGYSVSREKKERFSLILESASTNQTSMYLCASMGGGAGGLEKLFFGSGTQLSVL.

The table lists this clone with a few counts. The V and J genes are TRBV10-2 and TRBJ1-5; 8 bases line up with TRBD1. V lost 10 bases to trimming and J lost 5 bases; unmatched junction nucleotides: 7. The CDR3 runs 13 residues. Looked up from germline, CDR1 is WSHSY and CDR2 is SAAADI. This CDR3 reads CATSGGRDQPQHF. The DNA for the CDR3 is TGCGCCACCTCAGGGGGCAGGGATCAGCCCCAGCATTTT.

This CDR3 is CASKGGVNQPQHF. The DNA for the CDR3 is TGTGCCAGTAAGGGCGGAGTCAATCAGCCCCAGCATTTT. The chain couples TRBV19 to TRBJ1-5; D ambiguous. Between the trimmed V and J ends, which lost 7 bases and 3 bases, there was a span of 10 bases. The germline gives CDR1 LNHDA, CDR2 SQIVND (reference sequence). The CDR3 covers 13 residues.

CDR3 sequence reads: CASIGTGRYNEQFF. Written as DNA, the CDR3 is TGTGCCAGCATCGGGACAGGGAGATACAATGAGCAGTTCTTC. The chain joins TRBV6-1 to TRBJ2-1; 9 bases line up with TRBD1. The germline CDR1 and CDR2 sequences are MNHNS and SASEGT. The CDR3 length is 14 residues. After removal of 7 bases from V and 4 bases from J, the junction contained 5 bases not matched to a gene.